A selection of T cell receptor beta chains follows, all from one sample in a study of blood T cell repertoires in COVID-19. Clones were sequenced by immunoSEQ multiplex PCR, and TCRdb holds only the in-frame ones, with some missing. The sample contains over 200,000 clones, 90% to 95% of which appear only once. Sequenced material: peripheral blood. These TCRs come from a man aged 60 to 69 with COVID-19, enrolled during active disease. Each CDR3 is given with its conserved first and last residue.

v_gene	j_gene	CDR3aa
TRBV7-2	TRBJ2-1	CASSLTIAGGYNEQFF
TRBV2	TRBJ2-1	CASSRQGAPNEEQFF
TRBV5-1	TRBJ2-5	CASSLDRSLAGAETQYF
TRBV28	TRBJ1-1	CASSRGGISTEAFF
TRBV2	TRBJ1-5	CASSSRARNNQPQHF
TRBV9	TRBJ1-1	CASSVVMSGAKNTEAFF
TRBV30	TRBJ1-5	CAWSVRHSPQPQHF
TRBV28	TRBJ2-7	CASRVTGTPTYEQYF
TRBV5-1	TRBJ1-2	CASSPAGEPGYGYTF
TRBV7-9	TRBJ2-2	CASSSRGAQNTGELFF
TRBV30	TRBJ2-5	CAWSRIRRGRETQYF
TRBV11-2	TRBJ1-3	CASSPQTGSSGNTIYF
TRBV28	TRBJ2-7	CATEPGQGYEQYF
TRBV28	TRBJ2-7	CASTSFIRGPEQYF
TRBV18	TRBJ1-3	CASSSRGGQGNTIYF
TRBV19	TRBJ2-6	CASSKPSGANHNVLTF
TRBV6-5	TRBJ2-5	CASSSVGGYETQYF
TRBV7-2	TRBJ2-2	CASSLGPLFWTGNTGELFF
TRBV19	TRBJ1-6	CASSSSGTVNSPLHF
TRBV7-8	TRBJ2-1	CASSLGLGAGLSEQFF